Sequencing of this T cell receptor (beta chain) was carried out in a study of T cells in Graves' hyperthyroidism and ophthalmopathy. This clonotype was seen only once. CDR3 length: 13 amino acids. Trimming stripped 6 bases from V and 1 base from J, with 9 bases between. Using RNA transcripts as the source, TCR beta CDR3 regions were amplified. HTBI primers were the set used in a first-round RT-PCR of the TCR CDR3. TCRdb reprocessed the multiplex PCR reads with MiXCR, giving one entry per CDR3 protein. This table has 350,000 or so distinct CDR3 sequences, 15% to 20% appearing once. V gene TRBV12-3 or TRBV12-4 combines with J gene TRBJ2-5; no reliable D call. Sequenced: blood. The sequence came from a woman in her 40s with Graves' ophthalmopathy. The CDR3 sequence: CASSWTFQETQYF. CDR3 DNA: TGTGCCAGCAGCTGGACCTTCCAAGAGACCCAGTACTTC.